The present entry profiles one T cell receptor (beta chain) with its context. The entry originates in a study of blood T cell repertoires in COVID-19. Study information: Both acute and convalescent COVID-19 samples were obtained from the United States, Italy and Spain. Sample material is recorded as cDNA or gDNA derived from T cells, B-cell-depleted T cells, or PBMCs.

Authors' analysis steps: Reference gene primer amplification in the assay estimated nucleated cell counts. Measured with immunoSEQ multiplex PCR; TCRdb has only the in-frame clones, and not every one. That table is the source of V, J and clone size, and D and trimming were worked out from the DNA. The sample contains around 140,000 clones, about 80% of which appear only once. The germline V gene has CDR1 MNHEY and CDR2 SMNVEV (reference sequence). With 7 bases removed from V and 4 bases from J, the gap between germline ends came to 11 bases. This CDR3 has 13 amino acids. The rearrangement uses TRBV27 and TRBJ2-1, with D perhaps matching TRBD1 (6 bases). The sequenced material came from peripheral blood. The receptor was derived from a man between 70 and 80 years old who had recovered from COVID-19. The CDR3 coding sequence is TGTGCCAGCACCTCACAGGGATACAATGAGCAGTTCTTC. As protein: CASTSQGYNEQFF.